The rows below give T cell receptor beta chains drawn from one sample of a study of blood T cell repertoires in COVID-19. The repertoire was sequenced with immunoSEQ multiplex PCR; TCRdb's copy has only in-frame clones and lacks some. The sample has 60,000 to 75,000 clones, about 90% seen once. Sequenced sample: peripheral blood. The receptors originated from a woman aged 45-65 years with COVID-19, enrolled during active disease. The CDR3 runs from the conserved cysteine through the conserved F or W. The order of the fields is D gene, clone size, V gene, J gene, CDR3 DNA, CDR3 protein. D genes are given only for firm matches. The size field is filled for only some rows; it gives once, few, many or a size class.

>TRBD2|.|TRBV19|TRBJ2-3
TGTGCCAGTAGTGGGGGACTAGCGGGAGCGCCGAGCACAGATACGCAGTATTTT
CASSGGLAGAPSTDTQYF
>TRBD1|.|TRBV19|TRBJ1-5
TGTGCCACCCAAAGGGGGCAGGGGGCGTATCAGCCCCAGCATTTT
CATQRGQGAYQPQHF
>.|.|TRBV5-1|TRBJ2-5
TGCGCCAGCAGCTTGACCCAGGGTAAAGTAGAGACCCAGTACTTC
CASSLTQGKVETQYF
>TRBD2|.|TRBV7-3|TRBJ2-1
TGTGCCAGCAGCTTACGGCTCGGGGCGGGAGGAGCGAATGAGCAGTTCTTC
CASSLRLGAGGANEQFF
>TRBD1|few|TRBV3-1/TRBV3-2|TRBJ2-1
TGTGCCAGCAGCCAAGTCAGGGGGCTAAATGAGCAGTTCTTC
CASSQVRGLNEQFF
>.|.|TRBV3-1/TRBV3-2|TRBJ2-7
TGTGCCAGCAGGAGCTCCTACGAGCAGTACTTC
CASRSSYEQYF
>TRBD2|.|TRBV14|TRBJ2-7
TGTGCCAGCAGCCAAAGTCTAGCGGGAGGCTACGAGCAGTACTTC
CASSQSLAGGYEQYF
>TRBD2|.|TRBV27|TRBJ2-7
TGTGCCAGCAGTTGGACTAGCGGTCCGAAGTACTTC
CASSWTSGPKYF
>TRBD2|.|TRBV4-3|TRBJ2-2
TGCGCCAGCAGCCAAGATGTGACTAGCGGGAGGAGTTCCCATAGGACCGGGGAGCTGTTTTTT
CASSQDVTSGRSSHRTGELFF
>TRBD1|.|TRBV28|TRBJ2-4
TGTGCCGTAGAGACAGGGAAGATTCAGTACTTC
CAVETGKIQYF
>TRBD1|few|TRBV30|TRBJ1-5
TGTGCCTTAGGACAGGCGAATCAGCCCCAGCATTTT
CALGQANQPQHF
>.|.|TRBV10-1|TRBJ2-2
TGCGCCAGCAGTGAGATTAGCGGAAACACCGGGGAGCTGTTTTTT
CASSEISGNTGELFF
>TRBD2|.|TRBV29-1|TRBJ2-1
TGCAGCGTTGAAGATCTACTAGCGGTCTTCACACGGGACAATGAGCAGTTCTTC
CSVEDLLAVFTRDNEQFF
>.|.|TRBV5-1|TRBJ1-1
TGCGCCAGCAGGCAGGGTCTAAGCGCCACTGAAGCTTTCTTT
CASRQGLSATEAFF
>.|.|TRBV28|TRBJ1-2
TGTGCCAGCAGGGATCCCGGACAGCGCTATGGCTACACCTTC
CASRDPGQRYGYTF
>.|.|TRBV20-1|TRBJ1-1
TGCAGTGCTAGTAGAGCTCCGGGGTCCCAGCGGACTGAAGCTTTCTTT
CSASRAPGSQRTEAFF
>TRBD2|.|TRBV6-2/TRBV6-3|TRBJ2-1
TGTGCCAGCAGTTACGGGGAGCGGGGATTTAATGAGCAGTTCTTC
CASSYGERGFNEQFF
>TRBD1|few|TRBV7-6|TRBJ1-2
TGTGCCAGCAGCCCGACAGGGTCTAGTGGCTACACCTTC
CASSPTGSSGYTF
>.|.|TRBV5-1|TRBJ2-7
TGCGCCAGCAGCTTGGGAATTAGCGGCTCCTACGAGCAGTACTTC
CASSLGISGSYEQYF
>.|.|TRBV24-1|TRBJ2-5
TGTGCCACCAGTGATCGCCGGGGCCAAGAGACCCAGTACTTC
CATSDRRGQETQYF
>TRBD2|.|TRBV7-2|TRBJ2-2
TGTGCCAGCAGCGGTAGCGGGAGTAGGACCGGGGAGCTGTTTTTT
CASSGSGSRTGELFF
>.|.|TRBV6-2/TRBV6-3|TRBJ1-5
TGTGCCAGCAGTCGCCAGGGTCCGACAAATCAGCCCCAGCATTTT
CASSRQGPTNQPQHF
>.|.|TRBV6-1|TRBJ2-3
TGTGCCAGCAGTGAGCTAGGTACGCAGTATTTT
CASSELGTQYF
>.|.|TRBV6-2/TRBV6-3|TRBJ2-3
TGTGCCAGCAGCGAGTTCACAGATACGCAGTATTTT
CASSEFTDTQYF
>TRBD1|.|TRBV7-2|TRBJ2-7
TGTGCCAGCAGCTTAGCAGGGGGCGTAGGGCAGTACTTC
CASSLAGGVGQYF
>.|.|TRBV19|TRBJ1-1
TGTGCCAGTAGTATAGGATCACAGGGCCCTGAAGCTTTCTTT
CASSIGSQGPEAFF
>.|once|TRBV5-8|TRBJ2-1
TGTGCCAGCAGCTTATGGGACACTGGTGAGCAGTTCTTC
CASSLWDTGEQFF
>.|.|TRBV4-1|TRBJ2-5
TGCGCCAGCAGCCGAACAGGAAGACAAGAGACCCAGTACTTC
CASSRTGRQETQYF
>.|.|TRBV23-1|TRBJ2-7
TGCGCCCTCGAGAAGGAGGAATACGAGCAGTACTTC
CALEKEEYEQYF
>TRBD1|.|TRBV7-9|TRBJ1-2
TGTGCCAGCAGTTGGGACAGCCAAACCTATGGCTACACCTTC
CASSWDSQTYGYTF
>TRBD2|.|TRBV2|TRBJ2-7
TGTGCCAGCAGTGGGTGGACTAGCGGCTCCTACGAGCAGTACTTC
CASSGWTSGSYEQYF
>TRBD1|.|TRBV5-6|TRBJ1-3
TGTGCCAGCAGCCTGGGACAGGCTTACTCTGGAAACACCATATATTTT
CASSLGQAYSGNTIYF
>TRBD1|.|TRBV7-2|TRBJ2-2
TGTGCCAGCAGCTTAGAGGGGGCGGCGAACACCGGGGAGCTGTTTTTT
CASSLEGAANTGELFF
>TRBD1|.|TRBV6-2/TRBV6-3|TRBJ2-6
TGTGCCAGCAGTTACTCGAGCCCGACAGGGACTGGGGCCAACGTCCTGACTTTC
CASSYSSPTGTGANVLTF
>.|few|TRBV10-3|TRBJ1-1
TGTGCCATCACACGGACTTTGAACACTGAAGCTTTCTTT
CAITRTLNTEAFF
>TRBD1|.|TRBV30|TRBJ1-1
TGTGCCTGGAGTGACAGGGGTGGTCCCACTGAAGCTTTCTTT
CAWSDRGGPTEAFF
>.|.|TRBV18|TRBJ1-1
TGTGCCAGCTCACCCGACACTGAAGCTTTCTTT
CASSPDTEAFF
>.|.|TRBV3-1/TRBV3-2|TRBJ1-4
TGTGCCAGCAGCCAGGGCAGGGTCGGTGAAAAACTGTTTTTT
CASSQGRVGEKLFF
>.|.|TRBV18|TRBJ2-3
TGTGCCAGCTCCCCGAGGATCCCGACGGGCACAGATACGCAGTATTTT
CASSPRIPTGTDTQYF
>TRBD2|.|TRBV19|TRBJ2-5
TGTGCCAGTAGTCCAGCTAGCGGGAGGTACCATTATAGCCAAGAGACCCAGTACTTC
CASSPASGRYHYSQETQYF
>TRBD1|.|TRBV19|TRBJ1-5
TGTGCCACCTACCCTACAGGGGGCATCGGCAATCAGCCCCAGCATTTT
CATYPTGGIGNQPQHF
>.|.|TRBV20-1|TRBJ1-1
TGCAGTGCGGAGGGGTTCGCTGAAGCTTTCTTT
CSAEGFAEAFF
>.|once|TRBV19|TRBJ1-3
TGTGCCAGTACCGCCTGGGCCCGCTCTGGAAACACCATATATTTT
CASTAWARSGNTIYF
>TRBD1|once|TRBV30|TRBJ2-7
TGTGCCTGGGACAGGGGCTACGAGCAGTACTTC
CAWDRGYEQYF
>.|.|TRBV7-8|TRBJ1-3
TGTGCCAGCAGCTTAGGTGCGGGAAACGGAAACACCATATATTTT
CASSLGAGNGNTIYF
>.|.|TRBV6-2/TRBV6-3|TRBJ2-7
TGTGCCAGCAGTCCCCTAGGGGGGGTCGGCTACGAGCAGTACTTC
CASSPLGGVGYEQYF
>.|.|TRBV29-1|TRBJ1-1
TGCAGCGTTGACGGAGGGGCGGGCGGGGGAGCTTTCTTT
CSVDGGAGGGAFF
>TRBD2|.|TRBV27|TRBJ2-7
TGTGCCAGCAGTTTTAGCGGGAGGATCCCTCGGGCCGGGGGGGAGCAGTACTTC
CASSFSGRIPRAGGEQYF
>.|.|TRBV4-2|TRBJ2-3
TGTGCCAGCAGCCAATCAAGGGGCAGAGAACAGTATTTT
CASSQSRGREQYF
>TRBD2|.|TRBV2|TRBJ2-1
TGTGCGGGAGGGAGAGGTGGTAATGAGCAGTTCTTC
CAGGRGGNEQFF
>TRBD2|.|TRBV7-3|TRBJ2-2
TGTGCCAGCAGCCCCGGGACTAGCGGCGGGGAGCTGTTTTTT
CASSPGTSGGELFF
>.|.|TRBV6-5|TRBJ1-4
TGTGCCAGCAGTTTGAACAGAAGAGAAAAACTGTTTTTT
CASSLNRREKLFF
>.|.|TRBV6-5|TRBJ2-1
TGTGCCAGCAGTTACGTGGCAGGGCAGCAGTTCTTC
CASSYVAGQQFF
>TRBD1|.|TRBV6-6|TRBJ1-1
TGTGCCAGCTTAGGGACAGCTTCCAACACTGAAGCTTTCTTT
CASLGTASNTEAFF
>.|.|TRBV19|TRBJ2-1
TGTGCCAGTAGACTAGGTCGGGGTTACAATGAGCAGTTCTTC
CASRLGRGYNEQFF
>.|.|TRBV19|TRBJ2-7
TGTGCCAGTAGTTCCTCCGTTAGAACCTACGAGCAGTACTTC
CASSSSVRTYEQYF
>TRBD2|.|TRBV30|TRBJ2-3
TGTGCCTGGAGTCCGCTATTAGCGGGAGGGCCCGTGTTT
CAWSPLLAGGPVF
>.|.|TRBV9|TRBJ2-1
TGTGCCAGCAGTGGCCCCGCCGGGAATGAGCAGTTCTTC
CASSGPAGNEQFF
>.|.|TRBV2|TRBJ2-6
TGTGCCAGCAGTGAAAGGCGACGCCACAGCTCTGGGGCCAACGTCCTGACTTTC
CASSERRRHSSGANVLTF
>.|.|TRBV6-5|TRBJ2-7
TGTGCCAGCAGTCCCTACACAGGACCGTACGAGCAGTACTTC
CASSPYTGPYEQYF